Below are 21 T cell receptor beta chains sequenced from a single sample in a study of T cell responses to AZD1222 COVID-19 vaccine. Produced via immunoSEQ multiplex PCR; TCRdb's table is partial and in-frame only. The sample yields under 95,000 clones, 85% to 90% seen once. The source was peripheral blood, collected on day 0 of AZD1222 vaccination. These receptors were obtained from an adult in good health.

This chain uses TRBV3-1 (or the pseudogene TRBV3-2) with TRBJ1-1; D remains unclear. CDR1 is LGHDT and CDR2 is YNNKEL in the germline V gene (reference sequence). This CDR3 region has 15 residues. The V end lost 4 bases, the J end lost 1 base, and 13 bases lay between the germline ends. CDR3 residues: CASSPRKTGNTEAFF. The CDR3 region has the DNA TGTGCCAGCAGCCCAAGAAAGACGGGGAACACTGAAGCTTTCTTT.

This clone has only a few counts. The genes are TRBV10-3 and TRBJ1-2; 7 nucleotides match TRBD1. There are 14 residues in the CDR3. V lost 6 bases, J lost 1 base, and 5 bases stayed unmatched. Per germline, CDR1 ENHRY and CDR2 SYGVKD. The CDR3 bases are TGTGCCATCAGGGGGACAGTGCTTAACTATGGCTACACCTTC. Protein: CAIRGTVLNYGYTF.

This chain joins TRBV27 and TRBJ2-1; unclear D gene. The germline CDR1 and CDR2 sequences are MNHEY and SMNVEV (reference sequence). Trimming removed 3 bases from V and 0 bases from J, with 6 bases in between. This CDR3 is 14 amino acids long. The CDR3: CASSLSPSYNEQFF. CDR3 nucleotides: TGTGCCAGCAGTTTGAGTCCCTCCTACAATGAGCAGTTCTTC.

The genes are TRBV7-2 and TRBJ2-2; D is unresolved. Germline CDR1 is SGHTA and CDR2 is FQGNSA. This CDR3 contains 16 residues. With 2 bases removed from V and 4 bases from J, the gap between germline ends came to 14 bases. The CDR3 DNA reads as TGTGCCAGCAGCTTAATGGACCCGGTGTTCACCGGGGAGCTGTTTTTT. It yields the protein CASSLMDPVFTGELFF.

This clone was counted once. CDR3 region: CASKPPGLAGEQFF. Written as DNA, the CDR3 is TGTGCCAGTAAACCACCGGGACTAGCAGGGGAGCAGTTCTTC. The rearrangement links TRBV19 to TRBJ2-1; TRBD2 aligns across 9 bases. This CDR3 comprises 14 residues. The V segment lost 7 bases and the J segment 10 bases; nucleotides outside the gene matches: 11. From germline, CDR1 is LNHDA and CDR2 SQIVND (reference sequence).

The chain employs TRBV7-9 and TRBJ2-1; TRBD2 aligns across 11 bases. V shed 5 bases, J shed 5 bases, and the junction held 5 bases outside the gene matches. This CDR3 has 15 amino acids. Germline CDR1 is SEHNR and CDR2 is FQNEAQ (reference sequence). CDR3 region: CASSPSGGRDNEQFF. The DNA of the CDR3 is TGTGCCAGCAGCCCTAGCGGGGGGCGCGACAATGAGCAGTTCTTC. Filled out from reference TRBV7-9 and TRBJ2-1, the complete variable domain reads DTGVSQNPRHKITKRGQNVTFRCDPISEHNRLYWYRQTLGQGPEFLTYFQNEAQLEKSRLLSDRFSAERPKGSFSTLEIQRTEQGDSAMYLCASSPSGGRDNEQFFGPGTRLTVL.

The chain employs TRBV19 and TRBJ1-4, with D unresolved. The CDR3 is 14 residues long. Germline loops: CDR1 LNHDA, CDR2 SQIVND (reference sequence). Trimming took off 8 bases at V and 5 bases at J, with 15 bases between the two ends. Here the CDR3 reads CASALGDGNEKLFF. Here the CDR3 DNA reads TGTGCCAGTGCCCTCGGGGATGGGAATGAAAAACTGTTTTTT.

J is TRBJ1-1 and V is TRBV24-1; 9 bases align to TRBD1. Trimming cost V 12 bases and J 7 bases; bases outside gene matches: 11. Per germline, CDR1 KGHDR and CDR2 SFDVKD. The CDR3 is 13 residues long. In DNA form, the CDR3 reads TGTGCCTCCGGGGGACAGGGTCCCGATGAAGCTTTCTTT. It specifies CASGGQGPDEAFF.

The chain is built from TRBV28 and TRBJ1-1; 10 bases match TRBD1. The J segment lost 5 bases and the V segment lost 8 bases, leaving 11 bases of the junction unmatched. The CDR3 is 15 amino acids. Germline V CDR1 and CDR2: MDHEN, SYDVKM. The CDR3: CASYPRQGARTEAFF. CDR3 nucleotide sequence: TGTGCCAGCTACCCGAGACAGGGGGCGAGGACTGAAGCTTTCTTT.

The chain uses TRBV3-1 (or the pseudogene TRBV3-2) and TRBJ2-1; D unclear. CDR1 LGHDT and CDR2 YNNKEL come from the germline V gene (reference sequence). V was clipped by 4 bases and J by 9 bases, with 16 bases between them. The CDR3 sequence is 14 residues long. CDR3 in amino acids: CASSRSSEWGEQFF. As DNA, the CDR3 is TGTGCCAGCAGCCGGTCAAGCGAGTGGGGTGAGCAGTTCTTC.

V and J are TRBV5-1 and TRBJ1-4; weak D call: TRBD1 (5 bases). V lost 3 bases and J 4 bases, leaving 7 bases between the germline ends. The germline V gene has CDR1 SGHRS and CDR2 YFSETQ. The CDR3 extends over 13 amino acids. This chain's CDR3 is CASSSGGNEKLFF. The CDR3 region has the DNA TGCGCCAGCAGCTCGGGGGGTAATGAAAAACTGTTTTTT. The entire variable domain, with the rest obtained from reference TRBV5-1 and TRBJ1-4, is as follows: KAGVTQTPRYLIKTRGQQVTLSCSPISGHRSVSWYQQTPGQGLQFLFEYFSETQRNKGNFPGRFSGRQFSNSRSEMNVSTLELGDSALYLCASSSGGNEKLFFGSGTQLSVL.

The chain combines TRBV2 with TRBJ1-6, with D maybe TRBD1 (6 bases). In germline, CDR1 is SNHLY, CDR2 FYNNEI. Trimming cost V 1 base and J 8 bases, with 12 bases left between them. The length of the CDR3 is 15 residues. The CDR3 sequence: CASSEGPGVDSPLHF. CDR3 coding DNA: TGTGCCAGCAGTGAAGGCCCAGGGGTAGATTCACCCCTCCACTTT.

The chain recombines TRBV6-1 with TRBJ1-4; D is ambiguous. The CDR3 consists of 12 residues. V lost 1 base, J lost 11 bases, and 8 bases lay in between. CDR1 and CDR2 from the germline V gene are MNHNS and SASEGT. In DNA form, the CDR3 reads TGTGCCAGCAGTGAAGGTCCAGGCAAACTGTTTTTT. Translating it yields CASSEGPGKLFF.

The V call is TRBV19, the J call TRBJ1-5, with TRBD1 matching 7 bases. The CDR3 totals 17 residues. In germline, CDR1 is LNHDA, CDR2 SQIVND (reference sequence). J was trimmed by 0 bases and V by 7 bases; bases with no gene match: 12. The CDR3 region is CASTTQGWGYSNQPQHF. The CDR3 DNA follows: TGTGCCAGTACCACACAGGGGTGGGGGTATAGCAATCAGCCCCAGCATTTT.

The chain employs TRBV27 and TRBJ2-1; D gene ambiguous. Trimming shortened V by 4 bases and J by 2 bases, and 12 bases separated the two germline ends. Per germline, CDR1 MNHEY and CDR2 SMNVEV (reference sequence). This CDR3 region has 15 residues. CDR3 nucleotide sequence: TGTGCCAGCAGTTACCCCCCATCAGCCTACAATGAGCAGTTCTTC. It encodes CASSYPPSAYNEQFF.

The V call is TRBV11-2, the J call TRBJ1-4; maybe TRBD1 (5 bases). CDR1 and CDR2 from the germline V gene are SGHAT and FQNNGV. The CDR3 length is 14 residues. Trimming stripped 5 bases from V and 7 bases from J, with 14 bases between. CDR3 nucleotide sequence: TGTGCCAGCAGCCCTAGGTCGGGGGTTGAAAAACTGTTTTTT. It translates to CASSPRSGVEKLFF.

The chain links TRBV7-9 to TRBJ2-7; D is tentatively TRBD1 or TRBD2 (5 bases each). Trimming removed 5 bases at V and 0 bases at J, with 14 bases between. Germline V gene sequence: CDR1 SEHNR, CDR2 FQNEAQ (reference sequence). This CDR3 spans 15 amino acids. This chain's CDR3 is CASSPRDGASYEQYF. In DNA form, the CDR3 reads TGTGCCAGCAGCCCCCGGGACGGAGCCTCCTACGAGCAGTACTTC.

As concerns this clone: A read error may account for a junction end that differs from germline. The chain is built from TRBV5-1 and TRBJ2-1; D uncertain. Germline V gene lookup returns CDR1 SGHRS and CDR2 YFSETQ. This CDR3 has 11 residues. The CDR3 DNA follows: TGCGCCAGCAGCTCCCACAATGAGCAGTTCTTC. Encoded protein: CASSSHNEQFF.

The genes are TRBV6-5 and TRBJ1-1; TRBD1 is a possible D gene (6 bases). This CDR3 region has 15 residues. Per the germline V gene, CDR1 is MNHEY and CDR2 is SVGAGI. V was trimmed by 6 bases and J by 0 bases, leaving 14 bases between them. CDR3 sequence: CASSRGGGMNTEAFF. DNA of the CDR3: TGTGCCAGCAGCCGAGGGGGTGGCATGAACACTGAAGCTTTCTTT.

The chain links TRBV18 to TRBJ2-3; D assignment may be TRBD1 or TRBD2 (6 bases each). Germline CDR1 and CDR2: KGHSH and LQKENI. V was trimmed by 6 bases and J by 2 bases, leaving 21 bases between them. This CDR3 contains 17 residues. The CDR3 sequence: CASSQGRGVSNTDTQYF. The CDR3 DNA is TGTGCCAGCTCCCAGGGGCGGGGTGTCTCCAACACAGATACGCAGTATTTT.

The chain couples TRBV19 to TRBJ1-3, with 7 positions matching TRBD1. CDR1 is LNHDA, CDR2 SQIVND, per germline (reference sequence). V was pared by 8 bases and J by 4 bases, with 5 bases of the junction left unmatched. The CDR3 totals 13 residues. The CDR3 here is CASERDSGNTIYF. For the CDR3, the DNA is TGTGCCAGTGAGAGGGACAGCGGAAACACCATATATTTT.